Listed below are T cell receptor beta chains from one sample, sequenced in a study of high-grade serous ovarian cancer treatment subgroups. Clones were sequenced by immunoSEQ multiplex PCR, and TCRdb holds only the in-frame ones, with some missing. Of approximately 900 clones in the sample, approximately 80% were seen once. Sample: tumor tissue. The receptor source for this set is a human donor with high-grade serous ovarian cancer. Each CDR3 is given with its conserved first and last residue. D genes are given only for firm matches. Clone size, where shown, is once, few, many, or a class for clones that have expanded.

abundance: few
j_gene: TRBJ1-5
d_gene: -
v_gene: TRBV7-9
CDR3nt: TGTGCCAGCACAGGGGATAATCAGCCCCAGCATTTT
CDR3aa: CASTGDNQPQHF

abundance: -
j_gene: TRBJ2-2
d_gene: -
v_gene: TRBV6-5
CDR3nt: TGTGCCAGCAGTTTAGGGTCCGGGGAGCTGTTTTTT
CDR3aa: CASSLGSGELFF

abundance: large
j_gene: TRBJ2-7
d_gene: TRBD2
v_gene: TRBV7-2
CDR3nt: TGTGCCAGCAGCTTAGAGGGCAGCGGGAGGACCTACGAGCAGTACTTC
CDR3aa: CASSLEGSGRTYEQYF

abundance: few
j_gene: TRBJ1-1
d_gene: -
v_gene: TRBV21-1
CDR3nt: TGTGCCAGCAGCAAAGCGGACAGGGACACTGAAGCTTTCTTT
CDR3aa: CASSKADRDTEAFF

abundance: -
j_gene: TRBJ1-3
d_gene: TRBD1
v_gene: TRBV5-5
CDR3nt: TGTGCCAGCAGCTTGACTACAGGGGCCTCTGGAAACACCATATATTTT
CDR3aa: CASSLTTGASGNTIYF

abundance: -
j_gene: TRBJ1-3
d_gene: -
v_gene: TRBV11-2
CDR3nt: TGTGCCAGCAGCGGTGCCCGCTCTGGAAACACCATATATTTT
CDR3aa: CASSGARSGNTIYF

abundance: -
j_gene: TRBJ2-5
d_gene: -
v_gene: TRBV7-9
CDR3nt: TGTGCCAGCAGCTTAGTATGGGGCAGTCAAGAGACCCAGTACTTC
CDR3aa: CASSLVWGSQETQYF

abundance: -
j_gene: TRBJ1-6
d_gene: TRBD1
v_gene: TRBV19
CDR3nt: TGTGCCAGTAGAACCCCTCGACAGGGGTATAATTCACCCCTCCACTTT
CDR3aa: CASRTPRQGYNSPLHF

abundance: once
j_gene: TRBJ2-3
d_gene: TRBD2
v_gene: TRBV5-1
CDR3nt: TGCGCCAGCAGCTTGGGACTAGCGGGGGGGGAAGGTACGCAGTATTTT
CDR3aa: CASSLGLAGGEGTQYF

abundance: few
j_gene: TRBJ2-7
d_gene: TRBD1
v_gene: TRBV5-1
CDR3nt: TGCGCCAGCAGCTTCCGACAGGGGGATCACGAGCAGTACTTC
CDR3aa: CASSFRQGDHEQYF

abundance: -
j_gene: TRBJ2-7
d_gene: TRBD1
v_gene: TRBV7-2
CDR3nt: TGTGCCAGCAGCTTTTACAGGGGGTATTCCTACGAGCAGTACTTC
CDR3aa: CASSFYRGYSYEQYF

abundance: -
j_gene: TRBJ2-1
d_gene: -
v_gene: TRBV29-1
CDR3nt: TGCAGCGTTAAGCTATTAGGGGTTGAGCAGTTCTTC
CDR3aa: CSVKLLGVEQFF

abundance: -
j_gene: TRBJ1-2
d_gene: -
v_gene: TRBV5-6
CDR3nt: TGTGCCAGCAGCTTGGCGGGGGCAGGAGGGATCTATGGCTACACCTTC
CDR3aa: CASSLAGAGGIYGYTF

abundance: -
j_gene: TRBJ2-1
d_gene: TRBD2
v_gene: TRBV10-3
CDR3nt: TGTGCCATTGGGGGGGGGAGGAATGAGCAGTTCTTC
CDR3aa: CAIGGGRNEQFF

abundance: -
j_gene: TRBJ2-1
d_gene: TRBD2
v_gene: TRBV29-1
CDR3nt: TGCAGCGTTGAGGCCGGGACTAGTGGATCAGCTGAGCAGTTCTTC
CDR3aa: CSVEAGTSGSAEQFF

abundance: large
j_gene: TRBJ1-3
d_gene: -
v_gene: TRBV5-1
CDR3nt: TGCGCCAGCAGCGAGGACAGCCAAAGCTCTGGAAACACCATATATTTT
CDR3aa: CASSEDSQSSGNTIYF

abundance: -
j_gene: TRBJ2-2
d_gene: -
v_gene: TRBV19
CDR3nt: TGTGCCAGTAGTATAGGAGACAGCCACACCGGGGAGCTGTTTTTT
CDR3aa: CASSIGDSHTGELFF

abundance: -
j_gene: TRBJ1-5
d_gene: -
v_gene: TRBV6-5
CDR3nt: TGTGCCAGCAGTTATTCGGCAGGGAATCAGCCCCAGCATTTT
CDR3aa: CASSYSAGNQPQHF

abundance: few
j_gene: TRBJ1-5
d_gene: -
v_gene: TRBV6-1
CDR3nt: TGTGCCAGCAGTGAAGCGTCGGAGAATCAGCCCCAGCATTTT
CDR3aa: CASSEASENQPQHF

abundance: -
j_gene: TRBJ1-2
d_gene: TRBD1
v_gene: TRBV10-1
CDR3nt: TGCGCCAGCAGTGGGGACAGGCCCAACTATGGCTACACCTTC
CDR3aa: CASSGDRPNYGYTF

abundance: -
j_gene: TRBJ1-1
d_gene: -
v_gene: TRBV5-8
CDR3nt: TGTGCCAGCAGCCCGGGGGGGCAGTACACTGAAGCTTTCTTT
CDR3aa: CASSPGGQYTEAFF

abundance: -
j_gene: TRBJ2-3
d_gene: TRBD1
v_gene: TRBV5-1
CDR3nt: TGCGCCAGCAGCACACAGGGGGCGGATACGCAGTATTTT
CDR3aa: CASSTQGADTQYF

abundance: -
j_gene: TRBJ2-3
d_gene: TRBD1
v_gene: TRBV7-3
CDR3nt: TGTGCCAGCAGCCCGCTGTTTGAGGGGGCCGGGAATACGCAGTATTTT
CDR3aa: CASSPLFEGAGNTQYF

abundance: -
j_gene: TRBJ1-2
d_gene: TRBD1
v_gene: TRBV9
CDR3nt: TGTGCCAGCAGCGTAGGTTCAGGGGGAACCTATGGCTACACCTTC
CDR3aa: CASSVGSGGTYGYTF

abundance: -
j_gene: TRBJ2-5
d_gene: TRBD2
v_gene: TRBV6-5
CDR3nt: TGTGCCAGCAGTACGGGCGGGAGGGAGACCCAGTACTTC
CDR3aa: CASSTGGRETQYF

abundance: -
j_gene: TRBJ2-6
d_gene: -
v_gene: TRBV7-2
CDR3nt: TGTGCCAGCAGCTTAGGGTCAGGGGCCAACGTCCTGACTTTC
CDR3aa: CASSLGSGANVLTF

abundance: few
j_gene: TRBJ1-1
d_gene: -
v_gene: TRBV7-3
CDR3nt: TGTGCCAGCAGCTCCTCGGGTCATAACACTGAAGCTTTCTTT
CDR3aa: CASSSSGHNTEAFF

abundance: -
j_gene: TRBJ1-5
d_gene: TRBD1
v_gene: TRBV4-2
CDR3nt: TGTGCCAGCAGCCCGGACCCCGGACAGGCGAGTCAGCCCCAGCATTTT
CDR3aa: CASSPDPGQASQPQHF

abundance: -
j_gene: TRBJ2-7
d_gene: -
v_gene: TRBV2
CDR3nt: TGTGCCAGCAATCGACCTCAAGACAGCTACGAGCAGTACTTC
CDR3aa: CASNRPQDSYEQYF

abundance: few
j_gene: TRBJ1-1
d_gene: TRBD1
v_gene: TRBV4-1
CDR3nt: TGCGCCAGCAGCCAAACGCCGACAGGGGGTATTAACACTGAAGCTTTCTTT
CDR3aa: CASSQTPTGGINTEAFF

abundance: once
j_gene: TRBJ2-3
d_gene: TRBD1
v_gene: TRBV4-1
CDR3nt: TGCGCCAGCAGCCGGGGACAGGGTGGGAATACGCAGTATTTT
CDR3aa: CASSRGQGGNTQYF

abundance: -
j_gene: TRBJ1-1
d_gene: TRBD1
v_gene: TRBV5-8
CDR3nt: TGTGCCAGCAGCTTGGTATACGGGACAGGGGGCACTGAAGCTTTCTTT
CDR3aa: CASSLVYGTGGTEAFF

abundance: -
j_gene: TRBJ2-7
d_gene: -
v_gene: TRBV19
CDR3nt: TGTGCCAGTAGTACGACCGGTGGCTACGAGCAGTACTTC
CDR3aa: CASSTTGGYEQYF

abundance: hyperexpanded
j_gene: TRBJ2-3
d_gene: -
v_gene: TRBV5-6
CDR3nt: TGTGCCAGCAGCCCACGGTACACAGATACGCAGTATTTT
CDR3aa: CASSPRYTDTQYF

abundance: few
j_gene: TRBJ2-2
d_gene: -
v_gene: TRBV6-4
CDR3nt: TGTGCCAGCAGTGAAATAGCGGAAGTCACCGGGGAGCTGTTTTTT
CDR3aa: CASSEIAEVTGELFF

abundance: -
j_gene: TRBJ2-3
d_gene: TRBD2
v_gene: TRBV7-2
CDR3nt: TGTGCCAGCAGCTCCGGGGGGGTAGATACGCAGTATTTT
CDR3aa: CASSSGGVDTQYF

abundance: -
j_gene: TRBJ1-6
d_gene: TRBD1
v_gene: TRBV18
CDR3nt: TGTGCCAGCTCACCATGGTCAGGGGGTGAATATAATTCACCCCTCCACTTT
CDR3aa: CASSPWSGGEYNSPLHF

abundance: -
j_gene: TRBJ1-5
d_gene: -
v_gene: TRBV6-6
CDR3nt: TGTGCCAGCAGTTACTCGCAAGATCAGCCCCAGCATTTT
CDR3aa: CASSYSQDQPQHF

abundance: -
j_gene: TRBJ1-5
d_gene: -
v_gene: TRBV6-6
CDR3nt: TGTGCCAGCAGTTATCAGTCGGGAAATCAGCCCCAGCATTTT
CDR3aa: CASSYQSGNQPQHF

abundance: -
j_gene: TRBJ2-3
d_gene: -
v_gene: TRBV29-1
CDR3nt: TGCAGCGTTGAAAAGGGGGGTGCAGATACGCAGTATTTT
CDR3aa: CSVEKGGADTQYF

abundance: -
j_gene: TRBJ1-2
d_gene: -
v_gene: TRBV7-9
CDR3nt: TGTGCCAGCAGCTTAGAAAAACTCTATGGCTACACCTTC
CDR3aa: CASSLEKLYGYTF

abundance: few
j_gene: TRBJ2-3
d_gene: -
v_gene: TRBV5-4
CDR3nt: TGTGCCAGCAGCCCACGGTACACAGATACGCAGTATTTT
CDR3aa: CASSPRYTDTQYF

abundance: -
j_gene: TRBJ2-5
d_gene: -
v_gene: TRBV2
CDR3nt: TGTGCCAGCAGTGATCCCACAGGGAGGGAGACCCAGTACTTC
CDR3aa: CASSDPTGRETQYF

abundance: -
j_gene: TRBJ1-5
d_gene: -
v_gene: TRBV12-5
CDR3nt: TGTGCTAGTGGTCCCGGACGGACCGAGGCACAGCCCCAGCATTTT
CDR3aa: CASGPGRTEAQPQHF

abundance: few
j_gene: TRBJ2-2
d_gene: -
v_gene: TRBV9
CDR3nt: TGTGCCAGCAGCGTAGTGGGTTCGGGGTCGAACACCGGGGAGCTGTTTTTT
CDR3aa: CASSVVGSGSNTGELFF

abundance: -
j_gene: TRBJ1-5
d_gene: TRBD1
v_gene: TRBV6-1
CDR3nt: TGTGCCAGCAGTGTTCGACAGGGTCGAGCGGGATCCCAGCATTTT
CDR3aa: CASSVRQGRAGSQHF

abundance: few
j_gene: TRBJ2-1
d_gene: TRBD1
v_gene: TRBV7-3
CDR3nt: TGTGCCAGCAGCTCGGGACAGGGCTCTTACAATGAGCAGTTCTTC
CDR3aa: CASSSGQGSYNEQFF

abundance: -
j_gene: TRBJ2-5
d_gene: TRBD1
v_gene: TRBV4-3
CDR3nt: TGCGCCAGCAGCCAAGGACAGGGGGCGCTTGAGACCCAGTACTTC
CDR3aa: CASSQGQGALETQYF

abundance: -
j_gene: TRBJ2-1
d_gene: -
v_gene: TRBV5-1
CDR3nt: TGCGCCAGCAGCTTGGTGGTCAGGGATGAGCAGTTCTTC
CDR3aa: CASSLVVRDEQFF

abundance: few
j_gene: TRBJ1-1
d_gene: TRBD1
v_gene: TRBV6-4
CDR3nt: TGTGCCAGCAGAGGACAGGACACTGAAGCTTTCTTT
CDR3aa: CASRGQDTEAFF

abundance: few
j_gene: TRBJ1-2
d_gene: -
v_gene: TRBV20-1
CDR3nt: TGCAGTGCTAGTCCCGGGCAAGGCTACACCTTC
CDR3aa: CSASPGQGYTF

abundance: -
j_gene: TRBJ2-2
d_gene: -
v_gene: TRBV16
CDR3nt: TGTGCCAGCAGCCGGACAGTGACCGGGGAGCTGTTTTTT
CDR3aa: CASSRTVTGELFF